This TCR beta chain stems from a study of shared T cell receptors in the human thymus. The CDR3 runs to 14 residues. The V gene lost 8 bases and the J gene lost 1 base, with 14 bases spanning the gap. Germline lookup yields CDR1 WNHNN and CDR2 SYGVQD (reference sequence). The table came from immunoSEQ multiplex PCR; TCRdb's copy has only in-frame clones and leaves some out. The table includes roughly 660,000 clones, approximately 87% detected once. The same data also went into a second study, on human thymus T cells. This second study notes: Thymus specimens were resections from corrective heart surgery. Thymic and blood repertoires appeared to show biased V and J gene usage. Thymic repertoires of unrelated individuals were reported in related research to overlap highly.

Sequenced sample: thymocytes. J is TRBJ2-5 and V is TRBV10-1; perhaps TRBD2 as D (6 bases). The TCR comes from a boy under two years old with a congenital heart defect. CDR3 residues: CASPIEGLQETQYF. CDR3 nucleotide sequence: TGCGCCAGCCCCATAGAGGGACTCCAAGAGACCCAGTACTTC.